The source of this T cell receptor beta chain is a study of cytomegalovirus exposure and HLA in healthy donors. Per the germline V gene, CDR1 is SGHRS and CDR2 is YFSETQ. The CDR3 consists of 16 residues. Trimming removed 4 bases from V and 1 base from J, with 12 bases in between. The PCR was carried out with 60 Vbeta primers and 13 Jbeta primers. Profiled with immunoSEQ multiplex PCR; TCRdb holds only in-frame clones, not every one. The top ten hold more than 9% of the sample, which has more than 90,000 clones, roughly 70% seen once. The sequence came from a middle-aged man in good health and CMV-seronegative. The specimen was PBMCs. The rearrangement joins TRBV5-1 to TRBJ2-6, with no clear D. In DNA form, the CDR3 reads TGCGCCAGCAGCCCAGAACTATCTTCTGGGGCCAACGTCCTGACTTTC. Protein: CASSPELSSGANVLTF.